The T cell receptor beta chain under discussion was sequenced for a study of Ad26.COV2.S vaccination and SARS-CoV-2 variants. As regards this clone: Its specificity is not known.

The J segment lost 6 bases and the V segment lost 5 bases, leaving 5 bases of the junction unmatched. CDR1 is MNHEY, CDR2 SMNVEV, per germline (reference sequence). CDR3 length: 14 residues. Study-wide results and caveats: For non-spike TCRs, breadth in vaccine recipients resembled that in placebo recipients. Measurements of TCR breadth and depth may have given underestimates of the total T cell responses.

The assay was immunoSEQ multiplex PCR, and TCRdb's table has in-frame clones only and misses some. This table has hundreds of thousands of clones, about 92% appearing once. The receptor was derived from a human donor who had recovered from COVID-19. Sequenced material: peripheral blood, taken after recovery from COVID-19. The rearrangement links TRBV27 to TRBJ2-7, with 12 bases matching TRBD1. CDR3 amino acids: CASSPGTGGFEQYF. The CDR3 DNA reads TGTGCCAGCAGTCCCGGGACAGGGGGCTTCGAGCAGTACTTC.